A selection of T cell receptor beta chains follows, all from one sample in a study of cytomegalovirus exposure and HLA in healthy donors. Data came from immunoSEQ multiplex PCR; TCRdb stores just in-frame clones and leaves some out. The repertoire has approximately 200,000 clones, 79% of them found once; the top ten carry roughly 1.4%. Sequenced material: PBMCs. These receptors were obtained from a girl aged 5 to 17 in good health and CMV-seropositive. The CDR3 runs from the conserved cysteine through the conserved F or W.

TRBV11-2,TRBJ2-1,CASSSTGERFLKQFF
TRBV5-6,TRBJ2-3,CASSLDDRGGDTQYF
TRBV13,TRBJ2-5,CASSPGGGMTQETQYF
TRBV29-1,TRBJ2-2,CSVELVAGGGFVIGELFF
TRBV9,TRBJ1-1,CASSSGQGESLDWAFF
TRBV5-6,TRBJ2-6,CASSFGKISGANVLTF
TRBV7-9,TRBJ2-7,CASRRPGQGFDEQYF
TRBV5-6,TRBJ2-7,CASSADRHASSYEQYF
TRBV6-6,TRBJ1-2,CASSYDVGTVYGYTF
TRBV9,TRBJ2-3,CASGQAGGTDTQYF
TRBV10-3,TRBJ2-2,CAISEADRVFPGELFF
TRBV5-4,TRBJ2-3,CASSGTTSGYTDTQYF
TRBV4-2,TRBJ2-1,CASSQDWLAGAHEQFF